The 13 T cell receptor beta chains reported below all come from one sample, sequenced in a study of blood T cell repertoires in COVID-19. Clones were sequenced by immunoSEQ multiplex PCR, and TCRdb holds only the in-frame ones, with some missing. The sample includes roughly 200,000 clones, approximately 90% of them seen just once. Sequencing was done on a sample of peripheral blood. The receptors come from a man in his forties with active or convalescent COVID-19.

The chain uses TRBV6-2 or TRBV6-3 and TRBJ1-2; no reliable D call. The CDR3 is 15 amino acids. Trimming stripped 2 bases from V and 4 bases from J, with 14 bases between. Germline V CDR1 and CDR2: MNHEY, SVGEGT. The CDR3 bases are TGTGCCAGCAGTTACCCCGAAGCGGGCGGCTATGGCTACACCTTC. It translates to CASSYPEAGGYGYTF.

The chain is built from TRBV9 and TRBJ2-1; perhaps TRBD1 as D (6 bases). Germline values: CDR1 SGDLS, CDR2 YYNGEE. V was trimmed by 3 bases and J by 5 bases, leaving 15 bases between them. The CDR3 covers 15 residues. The CDR3 coding sequence is TGTGCCAGCAGCGGGGGGTGGGACAAAAACAATGAGCAGTTCTTC. It is translated as CASSGGWDKNNEQFF.

The chain employs TRBV18 and TRBJ1-2; a weak D match, TRBD1 (6 bases). The CDR3 is 17 residues long. Looked up from germline, CDR1 is KGHSH and CDR2 is LQKENI. The V gene lost 2 bases and the J gene lost 7 bases, with 23 bases spanning the gap. CDR3 sequence (DNA): TGTGCCAGCTCACCATATCCCGTGGGACACCTAGGCGGTGGCTACACCTTC. Its translation is CASSPYPVGHLGGGYTF.

The J gene is TRBJ2-7, the V gene TRBV2, with 9 bases lining up with TRBD1. V dropped 8 bases and J dropped 5; count of bases not matched to a gene: 16. Germline V gene sequence: CDR1 SNHLY, CDR2 FYNNEI. This CDR3 has 16 residues. In nucleotides, the CDR3 is TGTGCCAGCGTTTTCTCTGTCGGGACAGGGACTAACGAGCAGTACTTC. This gives the protein CASVFSVGTGTNEQYF.

The gene calls are TRBV9 and TRBJ2-7, with TRBD2 matching over 11 bases. From germline, CDR1 is SGDLS and CDR2 YYNGEE. J was trimmed by 7 bases and V by 0 bases; bases with no gene match: 12. The CDR3 consists of 17 residues. The CDR3 DNA reads TGTGCCAGCAGCGTAGGGGGTGGGACTAGCGGTCGCGATGAGCAGTACTTC. Its translation: CASSVGGGTSGRDEQYF. Looking up the rest from reference TRBV9 and TRBJ2-7 gives the full variable domain: DSGVTQTPKHLITATGQRVTLRCSPRSGDLSVYWYQQSLDQGLQFLIQYYNGEERAKGNILERFSAQQFPDLHSELNLSSLELGDSALYFCASSVGGGTSGRDEQYFGPGTRLTVT.

This chain links TRBV2 with TRBJ1-5; 7 bases line up with TRBD1. The CDR3 totals 15 residues. Germline CDR1 is SNHLY and CDR2 is FYNNEI. Trimming at V came to 3 bases and at J to 4 bases, leaving 6 bases not matched to a gene. This CDR3 is CASSEETGTNQPQHF. The CDR3 DNA reads TGTGCCAGCAGTGAGGAGACAGGGACTAATCAGCCCCAGCATTTT.

The J gene is TRBJ1-4, the V gene TRBV6-1; possible D gene TRBD1, 6 bases. The CDR3 is 14 amino acids. Trimming took off 2 bases at V and 7 bases at J, with 11 bases between the two ends. Germline CDR1 is MNHNS and CDR2 is SASEGT. This chain's CDR3 is CASSEQGHREKLFF. In nucleotides, the CDR3 is TGTGCCAGCAGTGAACAGGGGCATCGTGAAAAACTGTTTTTT.

The V gene is TRBV4-2, the J gene TRBJ2-3; TRBD2 matches 11 bases. Germline V lookup: CDR1 LGHNA, CDR2 YNFKEQ. With 4 bases clipped from V and 2 bases from J, the junction kept 8 bases outside the gene matches. The CDR3 has 17 residues. The CDR3 DNA sequence: TGTGCCAGCAGCCGAACCCTGGGACTAGCGGTCACAGATACGCAGTATTTT. It is translated as CASSRTLGLAVTDTQYF.

The J gene is TRBJ1-2, the V gene TRBV27; D unresolved. V lost 8 bases to trimming and J lost 3 bases, with 13 bases between them. Germline assignment: CDR1 MNHEY and CDR2 SMNVEV (reference sequence). CDR3 length: 13 residues. CDR3 coding DNA: TGTGCCAGCTCGAGGGCCTCGTACTATGGCTACACCTTC. This codes for CASSRASYYGYTF.

The chain is built from TRBV25-1 and TRBJ2-5, with D possibly being TRBD1 (6 bases). The CDR3 runs 12 residues. The ends were cut back, 7 bases at V and 3 bases at J, with 9 bases in the middle. Germline CDR1 MGHDK, CDR2 SYGVNS. CDR3 in DNA: TGTGCCAGCACGGACAGCAAAGAGACCCAGTACTTC. Encoded protein: CASTDSKETQYF. The full variable domain, completed using reference TRBV25-1 and TRBJ2-5, is EADIYQTPRYLVIGTGKKITLECSQTMGHDKMYWYQQDPGMELHLIHYSYGVNSTEKGDLSSESTVSRIRTEHFPLTLESARPSHTSQYLCASTDSKETQYFGPGTRLLVL.

This chain's CDR3 is CASSYTVNTEAFF. The CDR3 coding sequence is TGTGCCAGCAGTTATACAGTGAACACTGAAGCTTTCTTT. This rearrangement joins TRBV12-3 or TRBV12-4 to TRBJ1-1; D gene unclear. Trimming stripped 4 bases from V and 0 bases from J, with 6 bases between. The CDR3 extends over 13 amino acids.

This chain uses TRBV9 with TRBJ1-4; D ambiguous. This CDR3 comprises 14 residues. Trimming removed 3 bases from V and 0 bases from J, with 6 bases in between. Germline-derived CDR1 and CDR2 are SGDLS and YYNGEE. The CDR3, as DNA: TGTGCCAGCAGCGAATCAGCAACTAATGAAAAACTGTTTTTT. Translating it yields CASSESATNEKLFF.

About this clone: The junction departs from the called germline gene at one end, perhaps through a read error. The V call is TRBV6-1, the J call TRBJ1-2; a weak D match, TRBD1 (6 bases). Germline V CDR1 and CDR2: MNHNS, SASEGT. This CDR3 is 11 amino acids long. The CDR3 sequence: CASSDLDRLGF. CDR3 coding DNA: TGTGCCAGCAGTGACCTCGACAGGCTAGGCTTC.